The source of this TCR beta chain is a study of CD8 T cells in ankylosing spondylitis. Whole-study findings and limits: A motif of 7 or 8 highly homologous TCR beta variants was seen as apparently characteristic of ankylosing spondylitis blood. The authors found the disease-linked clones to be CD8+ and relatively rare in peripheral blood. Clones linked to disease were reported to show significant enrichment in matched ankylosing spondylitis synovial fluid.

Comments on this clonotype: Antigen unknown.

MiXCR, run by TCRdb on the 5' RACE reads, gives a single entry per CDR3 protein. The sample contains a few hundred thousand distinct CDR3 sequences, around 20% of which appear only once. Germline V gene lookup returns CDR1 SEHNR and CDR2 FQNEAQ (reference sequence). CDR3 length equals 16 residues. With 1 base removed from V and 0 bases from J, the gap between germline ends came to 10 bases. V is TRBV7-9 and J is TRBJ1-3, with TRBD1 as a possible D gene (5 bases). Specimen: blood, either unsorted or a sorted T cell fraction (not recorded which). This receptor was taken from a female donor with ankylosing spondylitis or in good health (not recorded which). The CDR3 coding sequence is TGTGCCAGCAGCTTAGACACAGGACCCTCTGGAAACACCATATATTTT. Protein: CASSLDTGPSGNTIYF. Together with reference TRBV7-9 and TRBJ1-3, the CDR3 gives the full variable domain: DTGVSQNPRHKITKRGQNVTFRCDPISEHNRLYWYRQTLGQGPEFLTYFQNEAQLEKSRLLSDRFSAERPKGSFSTLEIQRTEQGDSAMYLCASSLDTGPSGNTIYFGEGSWLTVV.